The present T cell receptor (beta chain) was sequenced within a study of technical replicates of blood from a handful of donors. The CDR3 is 14 residues long. Germline V CDR1 and CDR2: MNHNS, SASEGT. V was pared by 4 bases and J by 0 bases, with 7 bases between. Sequencing used immunoSEQ multiplex PCR; TCRdb keeps in-frame clones, though not all of them. The top ten hold roughly 0.21% of the sample, which has over 65,000 clones, around 97% seen once. The chain carries TRBV6-1 and TRBJ2-1; D uncertain. Sequenced: T cells isolated from PBMCs. The clonotype originates from a human donor in good health. CDR3: CASSVPHSYNEQFF. The CDR3 DNA reads TGTGCCAGCAGTGTCCCCCACTCCTACAATGAGCAGTTCTTC.